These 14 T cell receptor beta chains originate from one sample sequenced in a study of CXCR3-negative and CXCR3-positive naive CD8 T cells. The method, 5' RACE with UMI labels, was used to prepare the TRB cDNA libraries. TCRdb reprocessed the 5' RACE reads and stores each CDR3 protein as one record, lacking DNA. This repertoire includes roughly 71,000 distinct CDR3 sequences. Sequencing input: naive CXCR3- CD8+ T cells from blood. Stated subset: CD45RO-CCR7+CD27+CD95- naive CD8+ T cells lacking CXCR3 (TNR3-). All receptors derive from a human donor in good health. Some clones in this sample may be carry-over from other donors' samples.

The CDR3 protein is CASSLGLGPTDTQYF. This sequence joins TRBV28 and TRBJ2-3; checking the TCRdb D call of TRBD2 is not possible without DNA. CDR1 MDHEN and CDR2 SYDVKM come from the germline V gene. This CDR3 comprises 15 residues.

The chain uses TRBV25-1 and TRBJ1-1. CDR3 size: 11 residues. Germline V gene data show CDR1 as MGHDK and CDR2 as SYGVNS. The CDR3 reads CASSEAGEAFF.

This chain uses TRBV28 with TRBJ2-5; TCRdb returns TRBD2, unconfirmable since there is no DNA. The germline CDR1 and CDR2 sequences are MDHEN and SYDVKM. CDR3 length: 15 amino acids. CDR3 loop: CASSLYRAAGETQYF.

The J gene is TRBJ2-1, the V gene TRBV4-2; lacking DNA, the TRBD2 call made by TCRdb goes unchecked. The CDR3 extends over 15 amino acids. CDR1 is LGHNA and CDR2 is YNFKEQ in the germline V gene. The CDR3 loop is CASSQDPSGGNEQFF.

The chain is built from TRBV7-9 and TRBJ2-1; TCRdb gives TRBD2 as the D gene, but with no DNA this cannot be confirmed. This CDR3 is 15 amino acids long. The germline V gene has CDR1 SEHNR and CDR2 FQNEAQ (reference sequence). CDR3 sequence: CASSLGGRLDNEQFF.

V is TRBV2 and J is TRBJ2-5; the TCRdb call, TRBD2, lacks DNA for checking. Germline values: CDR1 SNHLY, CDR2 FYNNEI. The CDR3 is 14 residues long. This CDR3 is CASSDGTPRETQYF.

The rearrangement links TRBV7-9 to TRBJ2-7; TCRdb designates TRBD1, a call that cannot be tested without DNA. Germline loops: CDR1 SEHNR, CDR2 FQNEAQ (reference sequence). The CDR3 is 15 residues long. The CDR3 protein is CASSLDPGGSYEQYF.

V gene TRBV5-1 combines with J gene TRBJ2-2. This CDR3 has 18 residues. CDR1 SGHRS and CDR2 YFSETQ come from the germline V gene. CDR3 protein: CASSLVGFYQANTGELFF.

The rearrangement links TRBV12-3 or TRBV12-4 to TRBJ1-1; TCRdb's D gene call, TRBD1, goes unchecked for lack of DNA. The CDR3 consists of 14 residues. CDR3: CASSRDRADTEAFF.

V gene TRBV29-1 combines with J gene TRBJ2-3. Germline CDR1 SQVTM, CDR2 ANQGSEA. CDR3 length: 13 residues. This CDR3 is CSVVQGFSDTQYF.

The CDR3 is CSVEWGQGKNEKLFF. The V and J genes are TRBV29-1 and TRBJ1-4; no DNA is available, so the TRBD1 call from TCRdb remains unchecked. CDR1 and CDR2 (germline): SQVTM, ANQGSEA. The CDR3 extends over 15 amino acids.

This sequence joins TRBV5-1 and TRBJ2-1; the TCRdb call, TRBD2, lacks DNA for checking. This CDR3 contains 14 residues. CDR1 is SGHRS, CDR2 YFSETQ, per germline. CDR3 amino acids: CASSSAGLADEQFF. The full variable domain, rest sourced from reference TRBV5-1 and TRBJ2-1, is KAGVTQTPRYLIKTRGQQVTLSCSPISGHRSVSWYQQTPGQGLQFLFEYFSETQRNKGNFPGRFSGRQFSNSRSEMNVSTLELGDSALYLCASSSAGLADEQFFGPGTRLTVL.

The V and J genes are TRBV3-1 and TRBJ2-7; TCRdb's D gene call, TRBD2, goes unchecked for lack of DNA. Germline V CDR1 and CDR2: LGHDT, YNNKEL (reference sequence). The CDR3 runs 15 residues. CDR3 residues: CASSQGAGAVYEQYF.

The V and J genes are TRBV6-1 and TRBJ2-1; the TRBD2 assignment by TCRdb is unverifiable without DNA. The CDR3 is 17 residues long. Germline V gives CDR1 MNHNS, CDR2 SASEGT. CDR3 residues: CASSEGLAGGKYNEQFF.